This T cell receptor beta chain was documented in a study of T-cell reconstitution after alpha-beta-depleted transplantation in children. General observations from the study: Elevated TCRbeta diversity at day 60 was traced, in some patients, to surviving recipient T cells and thymic progenitors. Approximately two months post-transplant, alpha-beta T cells reportedly originated from several hundred expanded graft clones. It was newly produced T cells that mostly accounted for T-cell counts and diversity one year after transplant.

This sample's TCRbeta library carried unique molecular identifier barcodes. TCRdb reprocessed the PCR reads with MiXCR, giving one entry per CDR3 protein. The table shows around 440,000 distinct CDR3 sequences, with 15% to 20% occurring only once. The table lists this clonotype with a few counts. What it recognizes is unknown. The CDR3 runs to 16 residues. V lost 4 bases, J lost 4 bases, and 21 bases lay in between. Germline loops: CDR1 SGHRS, CDR2 YFSETQ. Material: PBMCs, mostly from graft donor cells, obtained 360 days after TCRalphabeta/CD19-depleted stem cell transplant. The chain recombines TRBV5-1 with TRBJ2-7; weak D call: TRBD1 (6 bases). The receptor was derived from a boy under two years old who had a stem cell transplant for Wiskott-Aldrich syndrome, so the T cells may come from the graft donor. CDR3 DNA: TGCGCCAGCAGCCCGGGGTGGACAGACCCAGGGTACGAGCAGTACTTC. Its translation is CASSPGWTDPGYEQYF.